This T cell receptor (beta chain) appears in the sequencing data of a study of blood T cell repertoires in COVID-19. Study summary: PBMCs, B-cell-depleted T cells, or T cells provided the cDNA or gDNA that made up the material.

Profiled with immunoSEQ multiplex PCR; TCRdb holds only in-frame clones, not every one. The sample contains some 180,000 clones, approximately 82% of which appear only once. The germline V and J ends were trimmed by 4 bases and 0 bases, with 19 bases remaining between them. CDR3 length: 19 amino acids. The germline gives CDR1 LGHDT, CDR2 YNNKEL (reference sequence). Sequenced: peripheral blood. The J gene is TRBJ2-6, the V gene TRBV3-1 (or the pseudogene TRBV3-2), with D hard to call. This receptor was taken from a woman between 65 and 79 years old who had recovered from COVID-19. Written as DNA, the CDR3 is TGTGCCAGCAGCCCCCGTTTGAACAGACCATACTCTGGGGCCAACGTCCTGACTTTC. Its protein is CASSPRLNRPYSGANVLTF.